Listed here are 2 T cell receptor beta chains from one sample, sequenced in a study of shared clonotypes between healthy human individuals. Produced via immunoSEQ multiplex PCR; TCRdb's table is partial and in-frame only. The sample records hundreds of thousands of clones, about 80% being singletons. The specimen was memory CD4+ T cells sorted from blood. Subset specified: CD45RA-negative fraction. The source is a woman in her 30s in good health.

This clone was counted a single time. This chain's CDR3 is CSVVRATSTDTQYF. CDR3 sequence (DNA): TGCAGCGTTGTTCGGGCCACTAGCACAGATACGCAGTATTTT. The V and J genes are TRBV29-1 and TRBJ2-3; D gene unclear. The V and J ends lost 4 bases and 0 bases respectively, with 11 bases between them. CDR3 length: 14 amino acids. Germline V CDR1 and CDR2: SQVTM, ANQGSEA.

The rearrangement joins TRBV11-2 to TRBJ2-7, with 9 positions matching TRBD1. V trimming: 1 base; J trimming: 3 bases; junction bases outside the gene matches: 1. This CDR3 spans 14 amino acids. Looked up from germline, CDR1 is SGHAT and CDR2 is FQNNGV. CDR3 DNA: TGTGCCAGCAGCTTAGGGACAGGGGTCTACGAGCAGTACTTC. Translated: CASSLGTGVYEQYF.